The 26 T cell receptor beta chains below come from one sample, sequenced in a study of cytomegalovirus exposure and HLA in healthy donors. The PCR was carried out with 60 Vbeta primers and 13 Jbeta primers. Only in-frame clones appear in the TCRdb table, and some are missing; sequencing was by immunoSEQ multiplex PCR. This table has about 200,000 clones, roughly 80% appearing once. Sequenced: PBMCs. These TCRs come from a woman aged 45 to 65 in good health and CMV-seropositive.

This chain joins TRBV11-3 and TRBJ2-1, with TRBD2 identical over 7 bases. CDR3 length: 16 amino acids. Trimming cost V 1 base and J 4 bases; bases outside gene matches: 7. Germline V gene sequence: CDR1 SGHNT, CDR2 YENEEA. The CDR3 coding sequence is TGTGCCAGCAGCTTAGGGGGCGGCGGGGGTTACAATGAGCAGTTCTTC. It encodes CASSLGGGGGYNEQFF.

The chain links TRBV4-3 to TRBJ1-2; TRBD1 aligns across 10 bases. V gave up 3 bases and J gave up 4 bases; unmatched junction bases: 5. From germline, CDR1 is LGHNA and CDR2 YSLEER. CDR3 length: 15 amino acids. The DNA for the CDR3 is TGCGCCAGCAGCCAGGACGGACAGGGGGGCTATGGCTACACCTTC. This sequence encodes CASSQDGQGGYGYTF.

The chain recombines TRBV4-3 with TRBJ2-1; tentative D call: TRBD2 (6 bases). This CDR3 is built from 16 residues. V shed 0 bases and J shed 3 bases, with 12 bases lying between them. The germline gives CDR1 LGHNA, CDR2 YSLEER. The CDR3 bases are TGCGCCAGCAGCCAAGAGGTGGGGGGATACTACAATGAGCAGTTCTTC. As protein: CASSQEVGGYYNEQFF.

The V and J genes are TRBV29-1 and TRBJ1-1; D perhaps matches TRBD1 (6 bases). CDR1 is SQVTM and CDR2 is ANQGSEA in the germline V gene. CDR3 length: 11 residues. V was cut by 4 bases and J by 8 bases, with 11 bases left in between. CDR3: CSVGGGIEAFF. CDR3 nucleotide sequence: TGCAGCGTTGGAGGGGGTATCGAAGCTTTCTTT. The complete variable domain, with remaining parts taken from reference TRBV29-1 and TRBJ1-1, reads SAVISQKPSRDICQRGTSLTIQCQVDSQVTMMFWYRQQPGQSLTLIATANQGSEATYESGFVIDKFPISRPNLTFSTLTVSNMSPEDSSIYLCSVGGGIEAFFGQGTRLTVV.

The CDR3 DNA is TGCGCCAGCAGCCTGTGGGGGGGACCCGACTATGGCTACACCTTC. It encodes CASSLWGGPDYGYTF. The rearrangement uses TRBV4-1 and TRBJ1-2; D may be TRBD1 (5 bases). Germline loops: CDR1 MGHRA, CDR2 YSYEKL. This CDR3 contains 15 residues. The ends were cut back, 4 bases at V and 3 bases at J, with 15 bases in the middle.

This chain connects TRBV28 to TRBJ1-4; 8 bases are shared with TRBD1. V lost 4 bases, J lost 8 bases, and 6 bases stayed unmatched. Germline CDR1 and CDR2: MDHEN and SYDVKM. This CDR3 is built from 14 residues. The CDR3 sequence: CASSSGGLEEKLFF. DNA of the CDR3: TGTGCCAGCAGTTCAGGGGGCCTGGAAGAAAAACTGTTTTTT. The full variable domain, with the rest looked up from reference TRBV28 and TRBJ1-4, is DVKVTQSSRYLVKRTGEKVFLECVQDMDHENMFWYRQDPGLGLRLIYFSYDVKMKEKGDIPEGYSVSREKKERFSLILESASTNQTSMYLCASSSGGLEEKLFFGSGTQLSVL.

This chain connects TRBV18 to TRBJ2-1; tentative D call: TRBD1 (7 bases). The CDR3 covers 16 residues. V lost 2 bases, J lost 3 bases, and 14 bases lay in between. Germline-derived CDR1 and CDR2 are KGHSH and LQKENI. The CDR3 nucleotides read TGTGCCAGCTCACCAGCTGGGCAGGGGGGCTACAATGAGCAGTTCTTC. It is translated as CASSPAGQGGYNEQFF.

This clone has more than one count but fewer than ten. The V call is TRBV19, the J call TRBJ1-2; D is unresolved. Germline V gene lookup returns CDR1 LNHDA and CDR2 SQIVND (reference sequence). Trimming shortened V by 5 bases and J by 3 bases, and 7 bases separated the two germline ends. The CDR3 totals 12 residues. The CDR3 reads CASSPGDYGYTF. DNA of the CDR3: TGTGCCAGTAGTCCCGGGGACTATGGCTACACCTTC.

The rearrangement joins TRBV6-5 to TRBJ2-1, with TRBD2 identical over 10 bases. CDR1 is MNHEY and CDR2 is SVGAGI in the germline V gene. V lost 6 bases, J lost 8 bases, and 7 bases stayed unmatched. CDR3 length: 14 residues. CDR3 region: CASSYSGRGYEQFF. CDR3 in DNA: TGTGCCAGCAGCTACAGCGGGAGGGGGTATGAGCAGTTCTTC.

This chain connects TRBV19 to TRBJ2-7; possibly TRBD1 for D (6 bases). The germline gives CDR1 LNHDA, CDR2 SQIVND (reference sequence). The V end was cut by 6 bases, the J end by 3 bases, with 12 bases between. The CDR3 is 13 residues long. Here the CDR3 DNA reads TGTGCCAGTAGCTTGGACAGTAACTACGAGCAGTACTTC. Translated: CASSLDSNYEQYF.

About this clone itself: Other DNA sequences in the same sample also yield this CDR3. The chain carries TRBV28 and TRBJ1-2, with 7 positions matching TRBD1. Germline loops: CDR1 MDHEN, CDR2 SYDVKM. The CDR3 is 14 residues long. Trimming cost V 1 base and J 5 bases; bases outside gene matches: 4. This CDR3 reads CASSLSTGLYGYTF. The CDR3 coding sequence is TGTGCCAGCAGTTTATCGACAGGGTTGTATGGCTACACCTTC.

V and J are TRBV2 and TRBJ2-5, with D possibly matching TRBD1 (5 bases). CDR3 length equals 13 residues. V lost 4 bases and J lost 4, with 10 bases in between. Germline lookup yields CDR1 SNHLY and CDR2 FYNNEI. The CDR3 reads CASSGGPGETQYF. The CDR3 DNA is TGTGCCAGCAGTGGGGGCCCGGGAGAGACCCAGTACTTC.

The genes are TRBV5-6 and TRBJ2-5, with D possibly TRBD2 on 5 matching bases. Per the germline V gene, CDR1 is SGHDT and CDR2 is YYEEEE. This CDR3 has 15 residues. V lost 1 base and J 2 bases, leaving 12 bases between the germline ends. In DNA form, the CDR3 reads TGTGCCAGCAGCTTGCGGCTAGCCGGTCAAGAGACCCAGTACTTC. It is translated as CASSLRLAGQETQYF.

The CDR3 coding sequence is TGCGCCAGCAGTGAGTCTACTAGCGGGAGGAAAAACATTCAGTACTTC. Translated, it gives CASSESTSGRKNIQYF. The V call is TRBV10-1, the J call TRBJ2-4; 12 bases agree with TRBD2. CDR1 WNHNN and CDR2 SYGVQD come from the germline V gene (reference sequence). The CDR3 loop spans 16 amino acids. Trimming removed 0 bases from V and 4 bases from J; junction bases left unmatched: 1.

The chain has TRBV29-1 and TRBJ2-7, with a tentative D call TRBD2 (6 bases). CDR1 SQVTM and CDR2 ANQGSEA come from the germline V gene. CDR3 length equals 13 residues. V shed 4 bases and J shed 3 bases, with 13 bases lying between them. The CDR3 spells CSVAGDSSYEQYF. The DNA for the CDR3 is TGCAGCGTTGCGGGGGACTCAAGCTACGAGCAGTACTTC.

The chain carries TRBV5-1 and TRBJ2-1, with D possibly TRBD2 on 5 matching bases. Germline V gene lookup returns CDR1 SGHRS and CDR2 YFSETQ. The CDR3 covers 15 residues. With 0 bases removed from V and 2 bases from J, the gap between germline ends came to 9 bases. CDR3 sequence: CASSLEGDPYNEQFF. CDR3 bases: TGCGCCAGCAGCTTGGAGGGAGACCCCTACAATGAGCAGTTCTTC.

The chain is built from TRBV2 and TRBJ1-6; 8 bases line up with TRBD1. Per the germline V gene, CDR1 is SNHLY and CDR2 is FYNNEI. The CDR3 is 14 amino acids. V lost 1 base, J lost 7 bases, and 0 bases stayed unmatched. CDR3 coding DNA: TGTGCCAGCAGTGAAGGGACAGGGAATTCACCCCTCCACTTT. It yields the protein CASSEGTGNSPLHF.

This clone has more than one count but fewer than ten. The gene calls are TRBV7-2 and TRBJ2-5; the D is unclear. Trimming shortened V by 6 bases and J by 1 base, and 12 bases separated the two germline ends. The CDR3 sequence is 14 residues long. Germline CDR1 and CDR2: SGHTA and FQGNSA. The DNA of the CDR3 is TGTGCCAGCAGTAGTGCGGTGCTCCAAGAGACCCAGTACTTC. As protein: CASSSAVLQETQYF.

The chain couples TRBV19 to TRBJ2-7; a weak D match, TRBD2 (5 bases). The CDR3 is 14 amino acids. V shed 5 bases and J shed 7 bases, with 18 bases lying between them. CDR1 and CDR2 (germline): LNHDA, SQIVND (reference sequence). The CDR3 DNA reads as TGTGCCAGTAGTCCTTTTACCGGGCCGGGGGAGCAGTACTTC. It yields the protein CASSPFTGPGEQYF.

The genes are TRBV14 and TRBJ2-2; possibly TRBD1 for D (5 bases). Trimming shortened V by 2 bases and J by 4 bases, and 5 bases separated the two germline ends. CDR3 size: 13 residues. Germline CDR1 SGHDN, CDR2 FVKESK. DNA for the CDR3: TGTGCCAGCAGCCAACAGGGCACCGGGGAGCTGTTTTTT. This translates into CASSQQGTGELFF.

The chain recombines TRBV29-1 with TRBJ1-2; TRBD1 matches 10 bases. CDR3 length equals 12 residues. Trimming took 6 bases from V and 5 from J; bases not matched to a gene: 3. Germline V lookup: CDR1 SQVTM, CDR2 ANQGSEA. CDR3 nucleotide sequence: TGCAGCGTCCCGGGACAGGGGTATGGCTACACCTTC. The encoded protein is CSVPGQGYGYTF.

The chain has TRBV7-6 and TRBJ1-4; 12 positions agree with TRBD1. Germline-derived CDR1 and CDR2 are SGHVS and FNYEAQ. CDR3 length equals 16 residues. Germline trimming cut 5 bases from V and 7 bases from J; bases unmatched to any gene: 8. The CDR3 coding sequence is TGTGCCAGCAGCCTCCCGGGACAGGGGGCTTCTGAAAAACTGTTTTTT. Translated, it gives CASSLPGQGASEKLFF.

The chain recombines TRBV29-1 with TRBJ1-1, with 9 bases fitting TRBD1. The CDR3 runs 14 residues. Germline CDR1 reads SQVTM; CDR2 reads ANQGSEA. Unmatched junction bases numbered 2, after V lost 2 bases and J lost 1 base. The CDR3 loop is CSVEPGQGNTEAFF. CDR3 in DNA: TGCAGCGTTGAACCGGGACAGGGGAACACTGAAGCTTTCTTT.

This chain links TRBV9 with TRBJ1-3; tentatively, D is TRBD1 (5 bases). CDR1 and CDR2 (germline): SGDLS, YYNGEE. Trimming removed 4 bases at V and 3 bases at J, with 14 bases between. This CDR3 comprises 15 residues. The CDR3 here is CASSPVPGLGNTIYF. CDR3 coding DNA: TGTGCCAGCAGCCCCGTCCCAGGGCTTGGAAACACCATATATTTT. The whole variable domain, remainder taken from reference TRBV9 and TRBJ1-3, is DSGVTQTPKHLITATGQRVTLRCSPRSGDLSVYWYQQSLDQGLQFLIQYYNGEERAKGNILERFSAQQFPDLHSELNLSSLELGDSALYFCASSPVPGLGNTIYFGEGSWLTVV.

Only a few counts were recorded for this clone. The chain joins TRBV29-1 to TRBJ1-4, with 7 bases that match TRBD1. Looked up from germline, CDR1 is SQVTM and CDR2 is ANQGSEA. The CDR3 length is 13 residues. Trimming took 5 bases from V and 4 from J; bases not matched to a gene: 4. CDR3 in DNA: TGCAGCGTTTTGGGACAGTATAATGAAAAACTGTTTTTT. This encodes CSVLGQYNEKLFF.

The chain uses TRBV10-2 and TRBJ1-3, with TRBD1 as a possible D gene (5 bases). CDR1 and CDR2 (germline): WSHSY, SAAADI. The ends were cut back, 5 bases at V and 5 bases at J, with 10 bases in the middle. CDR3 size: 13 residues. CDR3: CASSSQGRNTIYF. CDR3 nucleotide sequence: TGCGCCAGCAGTAGTCAGGGAAGAAACACCATATATTTT.